The 25 T cell receptor beta chains below were found in one sample sequenced in a study of T cells in Graves' hyperthyroidism and ophthalmopathy. Amplified TCR beta CDR3 regions derived from RNA transcripts. When the TCR CDR3 underwent first-round RT-PCR, the HTBI primer set was used. One entry per CDR3 protein, called by TCRdb with MiXCR from the multiplex PCR reads. The table shows 550,000 to 800,000 distinct CDR3 sequences, with about 17% occurring only once. Sequenced material: blood. All receptors come from a man aged 18 to 35 with Graves' hyperthyroidism.

This clonotype was detected only a few times. V and J are TRBV5-8 and TRBJ2-3; D not certain. The germline V gene has CDR1 SGHTS and CDR2 YDEGEE. This CDR3 region has 15 residues. Trimming left V 1 base short and J 2 bases short, with 11 bases between. The DNA of the CDR3 is TGTGCCAGCAGCTTGATGGAAGGGATCACAGATACGCAGTATTTT. Amino acids: CASSLMEGITDTQYF.

This clonotype was seen a handful of times. The rearrangement links TRBV24-1 to TRBJ2-1, with TRBD2 matching 7 bases. Germline-derived CDR1 and CDR2 are KGHDR and SFDVKD. CDR3 size: 15 residues. V lost 5 bases and J lost 5; bases outside the gene matches: 8. CDR3 DNA sequence: TGTGCCACCAGTGTTTTTGTTAGCGGGCACAATGAGCAGTTCTTC. Protein: CATSVFVSGHNEQFF.

This chain joins TRBV3-1 and TRBJ2-5; D is ambiguous. The CDR3 covers 16 residues. Between the trimmed V and J ends, which lost 2 bases and 2 bases, there was a span of 15 bases. The germline V gene has CDR1 LGHDT and CDR2 YNNKEL (reference sequence). DNA for the CDR3: TGTGCCAGCAGCCAAACCCCCCGGCGACCTCAAGAGACCCAGTACTTC. It yields the protein CASSQTPRRPQETQYF.

The J gene is TRBJ1-2, the V gene TRBV6-1, with D unclear. CDR1 is MNHNS, CDR2 SASEGT, per germline. CDR3 size: 18 residues. V lost 7 bases to trimming and J lost 4 bases, with 28 bases between them. CDR3 bases: TGTGCCAGCACCCTCACCGCCCCCCCCGTATCCACCGTCTATGGCTACACCTTC. This codes for CASTLTAPPVSTVYGYTF.

This clonotype appeared a few times. The V gene is TRBV5-6, the J gene TRBJ1-1; D ambiguous. The CDR3 consists of 14 residues. Trimming stripped 0 bases from V and 4 bases from J, with 10 bases between. The germline CDR1 and CDR2 sequences are SGHDT and YYEEEE. The DNA for the CDR3 is TGTGCCAGCAGCTTGGATACGGCGGGCACTGAAGCTTTCTTT. Translated: CASSLDTAGTEAFF. Supplemented by reference TRBV5-6 and TRBJ1-1, the full variable domain reads DAGVTQSPTHLIKTRGQQVTLRCSPKSGHDTVSWYQQALGQGPQFIFQYYEEEERQRGNFPDRFSGHQFPNYSSELNVNALLLGDSALYLCASSLDTAGTEAFFGQGTRLTVV.

V and J are TRBV29-1 and TRBJ2-3, with 12 positions matching TRBD2. CDR1 and CDR2 from the germline V gene are SQVTM and ANQGSEA. V was clipped by 4 bases and J by 6 bases; unmatched bases: 8. This CDR3 has 15 amino acids. As DNA, the CDR3 is TGCAGCGTTGGATCTAGCGGGAGGGCCGGGGATACGCAGTATTTT. Translating it yields CSVGSSGRAGDTQYF.

The chain couples TRBV27 to TRBJ1-2; tentatively, D is TRBD1 (6 bases). The CDR3 sequence is 14 residues long. V lost 5 bases and J 4 bases, leaving 14 bases between the germline ends. Per germline, CDR1 MNHEY and CDR2 SMNVEV (reference sequence). The CDR3 loop is CASSAYRDPYGYTF. The CDR3 nucleotides read TGTGCCAGCAGTGCCTACAGGGATCCCTATGGCTACACCTTC.

The rearrangement links TRBV2 to TRBJ2-5, with D possibly being TRBD1 or TRBD2 (7 bases each). CDR3 length: 13 residues. Germline CDR1 SNHLY, CDR2 FYNNEI. The V gene lost 10 bases and the J gene lost 2 bases, with 14 bases spanning the gap. CDR3 coding DNA: TGTGCCACCGCGGGGGACAGTCAAGAGACCCAGTACTTC. Translating it yields CATAGDSQETQYF.

This clonotype was seen repeatedly, ten times or more. This rearrangement joins TRBV12-3 or TRBV12-4 to TRBJ1-5; D is ambiguous. The CDR3 runs to 15 residues. The V end lost 4 bases, the J end lost 2 bases, and 12 bases lay between the germline ends. This CDR3 reads CASSSGPAGNQPQHF. CDR3 nucleotide sequence: TGTGCCAGCAGTTCTGGACCGGCTGGCAATCAGCCCCAGCATTTT.

The V and J genes are TRBV25-1 and TRBJ1-1; D gene uncertain. The CDR3 covers 15 residues. Trimming took off 1 base at V and 1 base at J, with 10 bases between the two ends. CDR1 and CDR2 from the germline V gene are MGHDK and SYGVNS. The CDR3 loop reads CASSEFGGENTEAFF. The CDR3, as DNA: TGTGCCAGCAGTGAATTCGGCGGAGAGAACACTGAAGCTTTCTTT.

This chain joins TRBV6-1 and TRBJ2-7, with a tentative D call TRBD2 (5 bases). Per germline, CDR1 MNHNS and CDR2 SASEGT. The CDR3 contains 13 residues. The V end was cut by 7 bases, the J end by 0 bases, with 10 bases between. In DNA, the CDR3 is TGTGCCAGCACTGAGGGCATCTCCTACGAGCAGTACTTC. Its protein is CASTEGISYEQYF.

This clonotype was found many times. The chain joins TRBV11-2 to TRBJ2-7; D gene uncertain. The V gene's germline CDR1 is SGHAT and CDR2 FQNNGV. The V and J ends lost 3 bases and 6 bases respectively, with 15 bases between them. This CDR3 is built from 14 residues. The DNA for the CDR3 is TGTGCCAGCAGCTTGGGCAGAAGCGCGTCCGAGCAGTACTTC. Amino acid sequence: CASSLGRSASEQYF.

The table lists this clonotype with a few counts. The chain joins TRBV29-1 to TRBJ2-2; D might be TRBD2 (6 bases). Germline CDR1 and CDR2: SQVTM and ANQGSEA. The CDR3 spans 12 residues. Between the trimmed V and J ends, which lost 7 bases and 5 bases, there was a span of 11 bases. CDR3 sequence: CSAREVTGELFF. DNA of the CDR3: TGCAGCGCGCGGGAAGTTACCGGGGAGCTGTTTTTT.

The chain recombines TRBV6-2 or TRBV6-3 with TRBJ2-1; 12 bases align to TRBD2. This CDR3 contains 16 residues. V lost 6 bases to trimming and J lost 8 bases; unmatched junction nucleotides: 11. Germline-derived CDR1 and CDR2 are MNHEY and SVGEGT. The CDR3 loop is CASRRERTSGNYEQFF. The DNA for the CDR3 is TGTGCCAGCAGGAGGGAACGGACTAGCGGGAACTATGAGCAGTTCTTC.

The chain is built from TRBV29-1 and TRBJ2-3; D assignment may be TRBD1 or TRBD2 (5 bases each). Germline assignment: CDR1 SQVTM and CDR2 ANQGSEA. V was clipped by 4 bases and J by 1 base, with 9 bases between them. CDR3 length equals 13 residues. CDR3 loop: CSVVKGRTDTQYF. Written as DNA, the CDR3 is TGCAGCGTTGTTAAGGGACGCACAGATACGCAGTATTTT.

In this sample, this clonotype turned up many times. CDR3 residues: CASSREALYGYTF. Written as DNA, the CDR3 is TGTGCCAGCAGCCGCGAGGCACTCTATGGCTACACCTTC. The chain uses TRBV3-1 and TRBJ1-2; no clear D. V lost 4 bases, J lost 4 bases, and 10 bases lay in between. The CDR3 consists of 13 residues. CDR1 and CDR2 from the germline V gene are LGHDT and YNNKEL (reference sequence).

The chain links TRBV9 to TRBJ2-7; possible D gene TRBD2, 6 bases. CDR3 length: 14 residues. The germline CDR1 and CDR2 sequences are SGDLS and YYNGEE. V was cut by 0 bases and J by 3 bases, with 10 bases left in between. The CDR3 DNA reads TGTGCCAGCAGCGTAGACTCGCGGGGCTACGAGCAGTACTTC. Protein product: CASSVDSRGYEQYF.

The chain is built from TRBV28 and TRBJ2-1; D uncertain. Germline V gene data show CDR1 as MDHEN and CDR2 as SYDVKM. This CDR3 spans 12 amino acids. V lost 8 bases, J lost 8 bases, and 13 bases lay in between. The CDR3 is CASVVGSHEQFF. In DNA form, the CDR3 reads TGTGCCAGCGTTGTGGGCTCACATGAGCAGTTCTTC.

This clonotype was seen ten or more times. This chain connects TRBV6-1 to TRBJ2-2; tentative D call: TRBD2 (5 bases). The CDR3 totals 13 residues. The V gene lost 9 bases and the J gene lost 4 bases, with 12 bases spanning the gap. Germline CDR1 reads MNHNS; CDR2 reads SASEGT. CDR3 in DNA: TGTGCCAGTACGGTCGGGATCACCGGGGAGCTGTTTTTT. The encoded protein is CASTVGITGELFF.

This clonotype was found many times. In DNA form, the CDR3 reads TGCGCCAGCAGCCCGGGACAGGGGTTCTACAATGAGCAGTTCTTC. Its protein is CASSPGQGFYNEQFF. The chain is built from TRBV5-1 and TRBJ2-1; 10 nucleotides match TRBD1. Trimming cost V 4 bases and J 3 bases; bases outside gene matches: 4. This CDR3 has 15 residues. Germline V CDR1 and CDR2: SGHRS, YFSETQ.

In its sample, this clonotype was seen a few times. The rearrangement links TRBV24-1 to TRBJ2-3; 8 bases fit TRBD1. In germline, CDR1 is KGHDR, CDR2 SFDVKD. After removal of 6 bases from V and 2 bases from J, the junction contained 6 bases not matched to a gene. This CDR3 is 15 amino acids long. The DNA of the CDR3 is TGTGCCACCAGTCCTAGGACAGGGATCACAGATACGCAGTATTTT. Protein: CATSPRTGITDTQYF.

This clonotype came up many times. The V gene is TRBV15, the J gene TRBJ2-3, with 14 bases matching TRBD2. Per germline, CDR1 LNHNV and CDR2 YYDKDF (reference sequence). The ends lost 5 bases at V and 4 bases at J; junction bases unmatched: 5. This CDR3 comprises 16 residues. In DNA form, the CDR3 reads TGTGCCACCAGCTCCCTGGGACTAGCGGGAGCAGATACGCAGTATTTT. Its protein product is CATSSLGLAGADTQYF.

There are many counts of this clonotype. This chain connects TRBV15 to TRBJ1-4, with 7 positions matching TRBD1. Looked up from germline, CDR1 is LNHNV and CDR2 is YYDKDF (reference sequence). The CDR3 length is 14 residues. V lost 10 bases to trimming and J lost 0 bases; unmatched junction nucleotides: 5. CDR3 bases: TGTGCCAGCAGACAGGGCACAACTAATGAAAAACTGTTTTTT. It is translated as CASRQGTTNEKLFF.

This clonotype has ten or more counts. This chain uses TRBV3-1 with TRBJ2-1; 7 bases map to TRBD2. The germline V gene encodes CDR1 LGHDT and CDR2 YNNKEL (reference sequence). V was clipped by 0 bases and J by 5 bases; unmatched bases: 10. The CDR3 spans 17 residues. CDR3 bases: TGTGCCAGCAGCCAAGAAGGTCTAGCGGACCTTAACAATGAGCAGTTCTTC. As protein: CASSQEGLADLNNEQFF.

Only a few counts were recorded for this clonotype. J is TRBJ1-3 and V is TRBV18; D unclear. Germline CDR1 and CDR2: KGHSH and LQKENI. The CDR3 has 15 amino acids. The germline V and J ends were trimmed by 6 bases and 0 bases, with 12 bases remaining between them. CDR3 nucleotide sequence: TGTGCCAGCTCCATCGGCACAGCCTCTGGAAACACCATATATTTT. It specifies CASSIGTASGNTIYF.